Presented here are 10 T cell receptor beta chains from one specimen sequenced in a study of blood T cells in healthy people across ages (dated by TCRdb to between 2014 and 2017). Library prep was done by 5' RACE. Sequenced using an Illumina HiSeq 2500. The second PCR ran for roughly 7 to 12 cycles and used a J-beta primer mix along with a sample-barcoded 5' primer. TCRdb reran the public reads through fastp at Q25 and MiXCR, keeping productive beta chains. Rows merge per CDR3 protein into single entries with the most common DNA and genes. For this sample there are about 650,000 distinct CDR3 sequences; roughly 30% appear just once. Of the sample, 15% is held by the ten largest clones. Sequenced input: blood. The source is a woman of 80 years or more in good health. Donor details come from another sample of the same person, matched by shared clones.

In this sample, this clonotype turned up a few times. At one boundary the junction diverges from the germline segment, which might be a read error. The rearrangement joins TRBV11-2 to TRBJ1-5; TRBD1 agrees at 8 bases. The CDR3 runs 14 residues. Germline CDR1 SGHAT, CDR2 FQNNGV. For the CDR3, the DNA is TGTGCCGGCAGCTTCGGACAGGGTAGCCAGCCCCAGCATTTT. Translating gives CAGSFGQGSQPQHF.

This clonotype was seen a few times. This chain links TRBV5-1 with TRBJ2-3; 8 bases fit TRBD2. Germline CDR1 is SGHRS and CDR2 is YFSETQ. CDR3 length: 16 amino acids. The ends lost 4 bases at V and 2 bases at J; junction bases unmatched: 9. The CDR3 DNA reads TGCGCCAGCAGCCCAGGTAGCGGGGCCTTCACAGATACGCAGTATTTT. Protein sequence: CASSPGSGAFTDTQYF.

This chain links TRBV20-1 with TRBJ2-1; TRBD1 agrees at 9 bases. Germline CDR1 DFQATT, CDR2 SNEGSKA (reference sequence). Trimming cost V 8 bases and J 2 bases; bases outside gene matches: 10. There are 15 residues in the CDR3. CDR3 sequence (DNA): TGCAGTACCCGGGGACAGGGAAACACCTACAATGAGCAGTTCTTC. It specifies CSTRGQGNTYNEQFF.

This clonotype has more than one count but fewer than ten. V is TRBV19 and J is TRBJ1-2; the match to TRBD1 covers 8 bases. The V segment lost 3 bases and the J segment 2 bases; nucleotides outside the gene matches: 11. Germline V CDR1 and CDR2: LNHDA, SQIVND (reference sequence). The CDR3 loop spans 17 amino acids. CDR3 coding DNA: TGTGCCAGTAGTATTGGGACAGGCCCTGGGAGGAACTATGGCTACACCTTC. It codes for CASSIGTGPGRNYGYTF.

This clonotype appeared many times. This chain uses TRBV6-5 with TRBJ2-3; 10 bases are a match to TRBD1. The V and J ends lost 5 bases and 5 bases, in that order; junction bases with no gene match: 7. From germline, CDR1 is MNHEY and CDR2 SVGAGI. The CDR3 covers 15 residues. The chain's CDR3 is CASSPGTGDLDTQYF. CDR3 in DNA: TGTGCCAGCAGTCCCGGGACAGGGGATCTAGATACGCAGTATTTT.

This clonotype came up many times. The V and J genes are TRBV20-1 and TRBJ2-3, with TRBD2 identical over 11 bases. With V trimmed by 7 bases and J by 2 bases, 8 bases remained unmatched. CDR1 is DFQATT, CDR2 SNEGSKA, per germline (reference sequence). The CDR3 length is 15 residues. CDR3 nucleotide sequence: TGCAGTGTTGGGACTAGCGGTGACCTCACAGATACGCAGTATTTT. Amino acids: CSVGTSGDLTDTQYF.

This clonotype was counted ten times or more. V usage is TRBV7-3 and J usage is TRBJ2-2; the match to TRBD1 covers 8 bases. There are 14 residues in the CDR3. The J segment lost 5 bases and the V segment lost 7 bases, leaving 6 bases of the junction unmatched. Germline V gives CDR1 SGHTA, CDR2 FQGTGA. The CDR3 loop is CASTKDRATGELFF. Written as DNA, the CDR3 is TGTGCCAGCACCAAGGACAGGGCGACCGGGGAGCTGTTTTTT.

This clonotype was counted at least ten times. V is TRBV20-1 and J is TRBJ2-7, with TRBD1 matching 9 bases. V lost 6 bases and J lost 7; bases outside the gene matches: 13. Germline lookup yields CDR1 DFQATT and CDR2 SNEGSKA (reference sequence). There are 14 residues in the CDR3. DNA of the CDR3: TGCAGTGCGAGTATTCCGGGACAGGGCGAGGAGCAGTACTTC. Amino acid sequence: CSASIPGQGEEQYF.

This sequence joins TRBV5-5 and TRBJ1-1; possibly TRBD1 for D (5 bases). V lost 2 bases, J lost 2 bases, and 13 bases lay in between. In germline, CDR1 is SGHKS, CDR2 YYEKEE (reference sequence). The CDR3 covers 15 residues. CDR3 bases: TGTGCCAGCAGCTTTCAGGTGGGGGTTAACACTGAAGCTTTCTTT. Its translation: CASSFQVGVNTEAFF.

Many counts were recorded for this clonotype. This chain joins TRBV6-1 and TRBJ1-2; D is perhaps TRBD1 (6 bases). Germline lookup yields CDR1 MNHNS and CDR2 SASEGT. V lost 1 base to trimming and J lost 7 bases, with 10 bases between them. There are 13 residues in the CDR3. The CDR3 DNA sequence: TGTGCCAGCAGTGAAGAGGGGGGCTTTGGCTACACCTTC. It specifies CASSEEGGFGYTF.